The 8 T cell receptor beta chains reported below all come from one sample, sequenced in a study of post-analysis software for immune sequencing data. Study-level points and caveats: Roughly five TRBV segments appeared more often in patients than in controls, and TRBV5-6, TRBV5-1 and TRBV20-1 were among these.

Their antigens are not known. Libraries were made from TCR beta cDNA, and they carried unique molecular identifiers. One entry per CDR3 protein, called by TCRdb with MiXCR from the PCR reads. The data contain approximately 360,000 distinct CDR3 sequences, around a third of them singletons. Sequencing was carried out using blood. Receptors were obtained from a girl aged 5 to 17 with multiple sclerosis.

This clonotype was detected only a few times. The chain recombines TRBV12-3 or TRBV12-4 with TRBJ2-1; a possible D gene is TRBD2 (5 bases). Trimming took off 2 bases at V and 6 bases at J, with 11 bases between the two ends. The CDR3 is 14 amino acids. CDR3 sequence: CASSLREGGNEQFF. As DNA, the CDR3 is TGTGCCAGCAGTTTACGAGAGGGTGGCAATGAGCAGTTCTTC.

This clonotype was counted only a few times. The V gene is TRBV10-3, the J gene TRBJ1-1; maybe TRBD1 (5 bases). Germline V gives CDR1 ENHRY, CDR2 SYGVKD. V lost 10 bases and J lost 5, with 17 bases in between. The CDR3 covers 13 residues. The CDR3 region has the DNA TGTGCCACCCGCCGGGACGGGTTGACTGAAGCTTTCTTT. Translation: CATRRDGLTEAFF.

This clonotype was seen more than once but under ten times. The chain employs TRBV10-3 and TRBJ1-1; the match to TRBD1 covers 7 bases. The germline CDR1 and CDR2 sequences are ENHRY and SYGVKD. Unmatched junction bases numbered 5, after V lost 6 bases and J lost 4 bases. This CDR3 region has 13 residues. CDR3 region: CAIREGASTEAFF. In DNA form, the CDR3 reads TGTGCCATCAGGGAGGGGGCTTCCACTGAAGCTTTCTTT.

This clonotype was found once. The chain combines TRBV6-5 with TRBJ2-5; possibly TRBD1 for D (5 bases). The J call is in doubt because the DNA end fits TRBJ2-7 better. Germline lookup yields CDR1 MNHEY and CDR2 SVGAGI. This CDR3 is built from 14 residues. This CDR3 reads CASSMDTHPDEQYF. CDR3 DNA: TGTGCCAGCAGTATGGACACCCACCCCGACGAGCAGTACTTC.

This clonotype was observed a handful of times. CDR3 sequence reads: CASSQGKGPYNEQFF. CDR3 DNA: TGCGCCAGCAGCCAAGGTAAGGGACCCTACAATGAGCAGTTCTTC. The chain has TRBV4-1 and TRBJ2-1; the D gene could be TRBD1 or TRBD2 (5 bases each). The germline V gene encodes CDR1 MGHRA and CDR2 YSYEKL. Trimming removed 1 base from V and 2 bases from J, with 9 bases in between. The CDR3 length is 15 residues.

The rearrangement links TRBV28 to TRBJ2-5; D uncertain. Per the germline V gene, CDR1 is MDHEN and CDR2 is SYDVKM. The CDR3 is 14 amino acids. Trimming cost V 3 bases and J 2 bases, with 10 bases left between them. The CDR3 protein is CASSFVQMQETQYF. CDR3 sequence (DNA): TGTGCCAGCAGTTTTGTCCAGATGCAAGAGACCCAGTACTTC.

CDR3 protein: CSARRGPMGYTF. CDR3 coding DNA: TGCAGTGCTAGACGTGGCCCTATGGGCTACACCTTC. The chain has TRBV20-1 and TRBJ1-2, with unresolved D. Trimming took off 2 bases at V and 8 bases at J, with 12 bases between the two ends. Germline V gives CDR1 DFQATT, CDR2 SNEGSKA (reference sequence). The CDR3 is made up of 12 amino acids.

Only a few counts were recorded for this clonotype. The rearrangement joins TRBV5-1 to TRBJ1-1; 9 bases line up with TRBD1. The CDR3 contains 14 residues. Germline CDR1 and CDR2: SGHRS and YFSETQ. V lost 3 bases to trimming and J lost 4 bases; unmatched junction nucleotides: 4. CDR3: CASSWTGEGTEAFF. CDR3 nucleotides: TGCGCCAGCAGCTGGACAGGGGAGGGCACTGAAGCTTTCTTT.